This TCR beta chain was captured in a study of cytomegalovirus exposure and HLA in healthy donors. As for the study in general: Ancestry clustering placed around four fifths of under 450 genotyped donors in the Caucasian-associated cluster.

In the PCR, 60 Vbeta and 13 Jbeta primers were used. TCRdb keeps only in-frame clones here, not all; method: immunoSEQ multiplex PCR. This repertoire shows around 100,000 clones, roughly 68% found once; its top ten account for 2.2%. This CDR3 is 13 amino acids long. Germline values: CDR1 SGHVS, CDR2 FQNEAQ. Between the trimmed V and J ends, which lost 7 bases and 4 bases, there was a span of 13 bases. The gene calls are TRBV7-8 and TRBJ2-5, with D possibly matching TRBD2 (5 bases). The clonotype comes from a woman in her thirties in good health and CMV-seronegative. The sequenced sample was PBMCs. The CDR3 sequence is CASTSRAGETQYF. The CDR3 coding sequence is TGTGCCAGCACCTCGCGGGCCGGAGAGACCCAGTACTTC.